This entry is about one TCR beta chain. The sample comes from a study of beta chain features in type 1 diabetes. Reverse transcription of all isolated RNA meant that expressed TCRB transcripts were sequenced. The data were produced by immunoSEQ multiplex PCR, yet TCRdb's version contains in-frame clones alone and is incomplete. The table has about 38,000 clones, 64% seen once. CDR3 length: 14 residues. Germline-derived CDR1 and CDR2 are SGHNT and YYREEE (reference sequence). Trimming took 1 base from V and 5 from J; bases not matched to a gene: 3. This TCR was recovered from a woman aged 25 to 39 in good health. This chain connects TRBV5-4 to TRBJ2-3; the match to TRBD2 covers 8 bases. The sample comprised Tregs from blood. The DNA of the CDR3 is TGTGCCAGCAGCTTGCCACTAGCGGTAGATACGCAGTATTTT. Its protein is CASSLPLAVDTQYF.